This entry concerns a single TCR beta chain. This clonotype was picked up a small number of times. Its cognate antigen has yet to be identified. No qualities accompany the bases; no much larger clone lies one base away. Trimming accounts for 4 bases at V and 7 bases at J, while the number of junction bases matched to no gene is 11. From a lookup of the germline V gene, CDR1 and CDR2 are MNHNS and SASEGT. Taken from cysteine to phenylalanine, the CDR3 has 16 residues. This entry keeps only the CDR3 DNA: 48 bases, framed from base 1. The sample originates from a study of T cell repertoires in cytomegalovirus infection (dated by TCRdb to about 2019). Study-wide context: The peptide stimulations were aimed at well-studied HLA-B-restricted epitopes as well as recently identified HLA-C-restricted CMV epitopes, whose presentation resists viral immunomodulation. Because public TCR beta signatures pointed to carriage of CMV infection together with the matching HLA type, the HLA type of each donor mattered for the analysis.

The treatment or condition label, read with the paper, signifies: in vitro stimulation with specific CMV peptide epitopes to enrich CMV-specific T cells. On the study overall, not on this receptor specifically: The ex vivo response was dominated by HLA-C-restricted CMV-specific TCR beta clonotypes, and the single most frequent clonotype in two of eight donors was supplied by these HLA-C-restricted clonotypes. In both this cohort and an independent cohort of several hundred donors, the cumulative frequency of public TCR beta family members distinguished carriers of CMV infection plus the relevant HLA type.

Sequencing took place on an Illumina HiSeq 1500. TCRdb cleaned the public reads at Q25 with fastp, built clones with MiXCR and kept in-frame beta chains. Rows with one shared CDR3 protein collapse into an entry with the most common genes and DNA. The sample yields 70,000 to 95,000 distinct CDR3 sequences; 29% were counted once. The ten largest clones represent more than 70% of the sample. The rearranged segments are TRBV6-1 and TRBJ1-4; 8 middle bases align to TRBD1. This specimen consisted of CD8+ T cells from cultured PBMCs, obtained from culture after CMV antigen stimulation. The sequence was collected from a human donor in good health (CMV status not recorded). Some clones in this sample may be carry-over from other donors' samples. CDR3 protein: CASSAATGVFSEKLFF. The sequenced DNA: TGTGCCAGCAGTGCCGCGACAGGGGTGTTTAGTGAAAAACTGTTTTTT.